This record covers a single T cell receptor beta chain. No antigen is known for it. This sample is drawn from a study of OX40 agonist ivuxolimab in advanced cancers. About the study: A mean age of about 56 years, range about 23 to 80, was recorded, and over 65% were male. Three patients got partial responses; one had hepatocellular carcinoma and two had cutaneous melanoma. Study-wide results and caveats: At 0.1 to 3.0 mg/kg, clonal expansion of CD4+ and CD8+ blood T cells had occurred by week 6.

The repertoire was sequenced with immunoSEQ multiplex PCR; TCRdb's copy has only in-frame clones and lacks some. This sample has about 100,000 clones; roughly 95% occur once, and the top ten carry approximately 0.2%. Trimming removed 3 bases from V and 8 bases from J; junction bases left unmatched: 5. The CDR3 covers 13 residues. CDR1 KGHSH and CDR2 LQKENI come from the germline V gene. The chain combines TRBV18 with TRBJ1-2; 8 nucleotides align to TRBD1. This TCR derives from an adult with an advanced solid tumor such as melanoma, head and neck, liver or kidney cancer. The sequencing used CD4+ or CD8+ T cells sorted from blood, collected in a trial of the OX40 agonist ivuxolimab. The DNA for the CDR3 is TGTGCCAGCTCACCGGACAGGGTGGGGGGCTACACCTTC. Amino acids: CASSPDRVGGYTF.